This T cell receptor (beta chain) was retrieved from a study of cytomegalovirus exposure and HLA in healthy donors (dated by TCRdb to the late 2010s). In terms of the full investigation: According to an earlier analysis of 450 to 650 of the donors, 150 million to 200 million T cells yielded some 110 million unique TCR beta sequences and 276 Gb of sequence data. An early release that covered about 600 HLA-typed donors contained around 300 gigabases of sequencing data and around 85 million unique TCR sequences. Of the 300 to 450 genotyped donors, 65% to 90% were placed in the genetic ancestry cluster associated with self-reported Caucasian donors. The aim of the study was to test whether cataloging public T cell receptors could identify signatures of past pathogen exposure. The study used immunosequencing to profile the T cell repertoires of about 670 subjects and linked those repertoires to cytomegalovirus serostatus. In addition to the first cohort of about 650 subjects, a separate validation cohort of about 120 different subjects was used. To predict cytomegalovirus infection status, the study brought together high-throughput TCR immunosequencing, statistical association of individual TCRs with disease status, and machine learning. A later analysis re-examined previously published TCR beta repertoires from 600 to 700 donors and added high-resolution HLA genotyping to investigate patterns of TCR occurrence. In the later analysis, no new phenotypic data were used to find candidate immune exposures; instead, reliance was placed on TCR beta sequences and their occurrence across donors. An earlier analysis of fewer than 700 of the donors applied high-throughput TCR beta sequencing to assess whether each TCR beta V gene segment acted as functional or pseudogenic. Donor age, sex, ethnicity and CMV serostatus were compiled alongside the repertoire data. A later genetic analysis took genome-wide SNP genotypes for about 55% of the roughly 700 donors and used that subset as a discovery cohort. All discovery cohort repertoires had been generated on a single sequencing platform. Both class I and class II loci were covered by HLA typing, at four-digit resolution. The number of typed donors differed by locus: about 629-630 for A, B, C, DRB1 and DQB1; some 540 for DQA1; 600 to 610 for DPA1; and around 490 for DPB1. A few DR-DQ haplotypes were treated as single units for association and clustering because of strong linkage in the cohort. Among roughly 370 genotyped donors of the cohort, an average of approximately 240,000 unique TCR beta nucleotide sequences were sequenced per donor, roughly 20% of them non-productive. What the authors observed across the whole study: The sequencing pipeline was judged likely to have produced a cluster of highly shared sequence variants as a technical artifact. A few of the identified cytomegalovirus-associated TCR beta chains were confirmed in vitro to be specific for cytomegalovirus antigens. The study listed 164 TCR beta chains as associated with cytomegalovirus. A later analysis found that HLA-associated TCR beta chains were more clonally expanded and had lower generation probabilities than equally common non-associated chains. In a later genetic analysis, fewer N-insertions in productive TCRs were reported among donors in an Asian-associated ancestry cluster than the 666-donor mean. In this cohort, only TCR beta chains were sequenced, and detectable features were limited by the absence of alpha or paired-chain data. Specific HLA alleles were associated with 18,000 or so TCR beta sequences at a false discovery rate of 0.05 in a later analysis. Because the 87-base-pair reads could not distinguish some IMGT-functional V segments, including TRBV6-2 and TRBV6-3, those segments were excluded. A later analysis found that TCR association rates varied across HLA loci, with DRB1 alleles showing the most associated TCRs and HLA-C alleles the fewest. V-gene and J-gene trimming of TCR beta chains was associated with a missense DCLRE1C variant in a later genetic analysis, and the association was replicated in an independent cohort. According to the authors, the approach could potentially be generalized to other disease states and immunological phenotypes. In a later analysis, most CMV-associated TCR beta chains were found to appear HLA-restricted, with HLA associations seemingly driven largely by CMV exposure. Correlated functional status among segregating V segments might reflect linkage disequilibrium, but an unknown experimental factor could not be ruled out. A further reported finding was that TCR beta sequences accurately predicted the HLA-A and HLA-B alleles for most subjects in the first cohort. The classifier was reported to diagnose cytomegalovirus status with high specificity and sensitivity in both the original and validation cohorts. Because HLA typing was unavailable for some donors at each locus, only the typed subset was used in association tests. About 17 rarely observed V segments, including chromosome 9 orphons, were excluded from the earlier analysis of almost 600 of the donors because counts were too low. In a later analysis, several top co-occurrence clusters were reported to appear linked to parvovirus B19, influenza, CMV and Epstein-Barr virus. Strong co-occurrence of HLA alleles, especially DR and DQ, made assigning TCR associations to individual alleles difficult. Most TCR sequences were observed very rarely across donors, whereas some public TCRs were present in many individuals. Sequencing depth was assumed to be roughly uniform across donors in the presence/absence analyses, though that assumption may not hold. Immune exposure information for the cohort was limited to CMV serostatus. An earlier analysis of approximately 600 of the donors showed that most TCR beta V segments appeared in productive rearrangements either about 87% or about 30% of the time, which broadly matched IMGT annotations.

The cohort comprised some 730 healthy bone marrow donors. Cohort members were all nominally healthy when sampled, although unrecorded immune exposures were likely present. The donor tested CMV seropositive, placing the donor among the roughly 300 seropositive members of the cohort. Each donor provided a peripheral blood sample, and peripheral blood mononuclear cells were used for TCR beta sequencing. The Qiagen DNeasy Blood Extraction Kit was used to extract genomic DNA from the blood cell samples. The method behind the library was the immunoSEQ multiplex PCR assay. For the multiplex PCR, a mixture combining 60 forward primers for TCR Vbeta segments and 13 reverse primers for TCR Jbeta segments was used. The CDR3 region of rearranged TCR beta genes was amplified from genomic DNA with a multiplex PCR assay. On the Illumina HiSeq System, the amplified TCR beta libraries were sequenced as 87-base-pair reads. The authors' analysis ran thus. Across the 670 or so repertoires, a later analysis counted about 81 million unique TCR beta chains, 8.5 million to 12 million of which were shared by at least two donors. Raw reads were error-corrected and collapsed into unique sequences by a nearest-neighbor algorithm in which closely related sequences were merged to remove PCR and sequencing errors. To assign V, D and J gene segments, CDR3 sequences were aligned to IMGT reference sequences. For a sequence to be retained, at least a six-nucleotide match to both a V gene segment and a J gene segment was required. Rearrangements were classified as productive when the CDR3 lacked stop codons and remained in frame with V and J, and all other rearrangements were classified as non-productive. Following IMGT convention, CDR3 was defined as the stretch from the second conserved V-encoded cysteine up to the conserved J-encoded phenylalanine. The earlier analysis of about 610 of the donors excluded sequences that lacked an unambiguous match to a single V gene segment. An earlier analysis of around 600 of the donors classified V segments as functional when productive rearrangements were above 56.7% and as segregating when the standard deviation between donors was above 5%. A statistical classification framework was developed to diagnose cytomegalovirus status using the catalog of TCR beta chain sequences. In a later analysis, TCR nucleotide sequences were compared against IMGT/GENE-DB human TR gene sequences so that V and J genes could be assigned. In a later analysis, CDR3 sequences and most-parsimonious VDJ recombination scenarios were assigned using the TCRdist pipeline. In a later analysis, every TCR beta chain was defined by the combination of its CDR3 amino acid sequence and its V-gene family, and reads without a unique V-gene family were dropped. As a way to deal with suspected cross-contamination and a sequencing artifact, a later analysis dropped hundreds of nucleotide sequences that were highly shared and had low generation probability. In a later analysis, a clonal expansion index for each public chain was calculated from normalized within-repertoire ranks of inferred template counts. In a later analysis, generation probabilities were computed using a VDJ recombination model fitted to out-of-frame rearrangements, and the results were checked against IGoR. A later analysis scored TCR-TCR, TCR-HLA and TCR-CMV co-occurrence with hypergeometric tests, applying a repertoire-size bias correction to TCR pairs. A later analysis estimated false discovery rates by permuting HLA or CMV assignments 20 times. In a later analysis, co-occurring TCRs were grouped using DBSCAN, and TCRdist sequence similarity was added for clustering within HLA-allele-positive subsets. Co-occurrence clustering excluded repertoires with fewer than 30,000 or more than 120,000 public chains, plus five with anomalous nucleotide sharing. The immuneACCESS repertoire file appears here via TCRdb, limited to in-frame rearrangements. These files lack a portion of the clones; in checked studies, under half of the deficit traces to unresolved V genes, and the cause of the others is not known. That table gives V, J and clone size, and the DNA gave D and trimming. This sample holds 150,000 to 200,000 clones; nearly 80% were observed only once. The leading ten clones occupy around 6% of the sample.

As encoded in the germline V gene (reference sequence), CDR1 is LNHNV while CDR2 is YYDKDF. For this chain, trimming is 1 base at the V end and 8 bases at the J end, and the number of junction bases without a gene match is 5. The CDR3 starts with the cysteine, ends with the phenylalanine, and has 14 residues. CDR3 DNA only is kept here, 42 bases in frame from base 1. To note about this clone: What this receptor recognizes is not known. Base-call qualities are not available, and no considerably larger clone is one nucleotide away.

This chain joins TRBV15 to TRBJ2-1, with 7 bases aligning to TRBD2. The sequence was collected from a woman aged 25 to 39 in good health and CMV-seropositive. Sequenced sample: PBMCs. This receptor carries the CDR3 CATSRVGGSHEQFF. The DNA sequence is TGTGCCACCAGCAGAGTCGGCGGGAGCCATGAGCAGTTCTTC.